These 30 T cell receptor beta chains share one sample of origin, sequenced in a study of cytomegalovirus exposure and HLA in healthy donors. The PCR employed 60 Vbeta primers together with 13 Jbeta primers. Profiling relied on immunoSEQ multiplex PCR, and the TCRdb table lists in-frame clones only, not all of them. Among over 200,000 clones listed, roughly 91% were seen once. Input material: PBMCs. The receptors shown here come from a woman younger than 30 in good health and CMV-seronegative.

The rearrangement links TRBV4-1 to TRBJ2-2; 7 nucleotides match TRBD1. Germline-derived CDR1 and CDR2 are MGHRA and YSYEKL. The CDR3 runs 17 residues. The V segment lost 3 bases and the J segment 0 bases; nucleotides outside the gene matches: 7. For the CDR3, the DNA is TGCGCCAGCAGCCAGGAACAGGGGTTTCCGAACACCGGGGAGCTGTTTTTT. Residues: CASSQEQGFPNTGELFF.

The chain is built from TRBV11-2 and TRBJ2-4; TRBD1 might be the D (7 bases). There are 16 residues in the CDR3. V dropped 5 bases and J dropped 1 base, with 15 bases sitting between them. Germline loops: CDR1 SGHAT, CDR2 FQNNGV. CDR3: CASSMQGGAAKNIQYF. In nucleotides, the CDR3 is TGTGCCAGCAGCATGCAGGGGGGAGCGGCCAAAAACATTCAGTACTTC.

The gene calls are TRBV4-1 and TRBJ1-2; weak D call: TRBD1 (5 bases). Deletions cut 5 bases from V and 4 bases from J, with 20 bases between. The V gene's germline CDR1 is MGHRA and CDR2 YSYEKL. CDR3 length: 16 residues. CDR3 nucleotides: TGCGCCAGCAGCTCACCGACGGGGGGACGATCCTATGGCTACACCTTC. Translated: CASSSPTGGRSYGYTF.

The chain couples TRBV18 to TRBJ1-1; 7 bases are shared with TRBD1. After removal of 6 bases from V and 1 base from J, the junction contained 8 bases not matched to a gene. Per the germline V gene, CDR1 is KGHSH and CDR2 is LQKENI. The CDR3 contains 15 residues. The CDR3 DNA sequence: TGTGCCAGCTCCCCGATGCGACAGGGGAACACTGAAGCTTTCTTT. Translation gives CASSPMRQGNTEAFF.

The V gene is TRBV27, the J gene TRBJ1-1; D possibly corresponds to TRBD1 (5 bases). This CDR3 spans 16 amino acids. V lost 3 bases to trimming and J lost 4 bases, with 18 bases between them. Per germline, CDR1 MNHEY and CDR2 SMNVEV (reference sequence). The CDR3 DNA follows: TGTGCCAGCAGTTTTTTCGGTGGGGCTCGCGGCACTGAAGCTTTCTTT. It yields the protein CASSFFGGARGTEAFF.

V and J are TRBV18 and TRBJ1-5; D remains unclear. CDR3 length: 16 amino acids. The V gene's germline CDR1 is KGHSH and CDR2 LQKENI. V gave up 2 bases and J gave up 1 base, with 12 bases separating them. The CDR3, as DNA: TGTGCCAGCTCACCAATGGGAGCACTCAGCAATCAGCCCCAGCATTTT. Protein sequence: CASSPMGALSNQPQHF.

The table lists this clone with a count of one. The rearrangement uses TRBV2 and TRBJ2-7; possible D gene TRBD2, 5 bases. The germline CDR1 and CDR2 sequences are SNHLY and FYNNEI. Trimming shortened V by 3 bases and J by 4 bases, and 16 bases separated the two germline ends. This CDR3 is built from 15 residues. CDR3 coding DNA: TGTGCCAGCAGTGATCTAGGGTCGAGGGTTTACGAGCAGTACTTC. This encodes CASSDLGSRVYEQYF.

The rearrangement uses TRBV6-5 and TRBJ1-2; TRBD1 matches at 9 bases. The CDR3 totals 14 residues. V trimming: 6 bases; J trimming: 5 bases; junction bases outside the gene matches: 7. Germline CDR1 MNHEY, CDR2 SVGAGI. DNA of the CDR3: TGTGCCAGCAGGGACAGGGGTCTGGGTTATGGCTACACCTTC. This gives the protein CASRDRGLGYGYTF.

This clone was observed a single time. CDR3 sequence reads: CAWSEGSSLNEQFF. CDR3 in DNA: TGTGCCTGGAGTGAAGGATCTAGCCTCAATGAGCAGTTCTTC. The chain recombines TRBV30 with TRBJ2-1; tentatively, D is TRBD2 (5 bases). The CDR3 is made up of 14 amino acids. The germline gives CDR1 GTSNPN, CDR2 SVGIG (reference sequence). Trimming removed 1 base at V and 6 bases at J, with 13 bases between. Full variable domain (remainder filled in from reference TRBV30 and TRBJ2-1): SQTIHQWPATLVQPVGSPLSLECTVEGTSNPNLYWYRQAAGRGLQLLFYSVGIGQISSEVPQNLSASRPQDRQFILSSKKLLLSDSGFYLCAWSEGSSLNEQFFGPGTRLTVL.

The chain joins TRBV5-6 to TRBJ2-7, with TRBD2 identical over 7 bases. Unmatched junction bases numbered 9, after V lost 0 bases and J lost 3 bases. CDR3 length: 16 amino acids. The germline CDR1 and CDR2 sequences are SGHDT and YYEEEE. DNA for the CDR3: TGTGCCAGCAGCTTGGCCTCGGGGGGTCGCGTCTACGAGCAGTACTTC. Its translation: CASSLASGGRVYEQYF.

This clone occurred a few times. This chain uses TRBV11-2 with TRBJ1-2; no clear D. CDR1 and CDR2 (germline): SGHAT, FQNNGV. Trimming took off 1 base at V and 0 bases at J, with 3 bases between the two ends. This CDR3 is 13 amino acids long. The CDR3 spells CASSLVANYGYTF. The CDR3 DNA follows: TGTGCCAGCAGCTTAGTAGCTAACTATGGCTACACCTTC.

This clone is a singleton in its sample. This chain's CDR3 is CASSDPPSAQFF. The CDR3 DNA reads TGTGCCAGCAGTGACCCACCTAGCGCGCAGTTCTTC. This chain joins TRBV6-4 and TRBJ2-1; D possibly corresponds to TRBD2 (6 bases). Between the trimmed V and J ends, which lost 2 bases and 12 bases, there was a span of 11 bases. The CDR3 length is 12 residues. CDR1 and CDR2 (germline): MRHNA, SNTAGT.

Details on this clone: Other DNA sequences in this sample translate to the same CDR3. The chain employs TRBV5-1 and TRBJ2-1; 7 bases fit TRBD1. CDR1 and CDR2 from the germline V gene are SGHRS and YFSETQ. V gave up 0 bases and J gave up 2 bases; unmatched junction bases: 2. The CDR3 is 15 amino acids. The DNA of the CDR3 is TGCGCCAGCAGCTTGGGACAGGGTACCTACAATGAGCAGTTCTTC. As protein: CASSLGQGTYNEQFF.

The chain has TRBV5-8 and TRBJ1-2, with a tentative D call TRBD1 (6 bases). Trimming took 6 bases from V and 5 from J, leaving 17 bases between them. The V gene's germline CDR1 is SGHTS and CDR2 YDEGEE. The CDR3 is made up of 14 amino acids. The CDR3 DNA reads TGTGCCAGCACAGAACAGGGCTCTCGGTATGGCTACACCTTC. Translating it yields CASTEQGSRYGYTF.

This chain joins TRBV13 and TRBJ2-1, with 11 bases matching TRBD2. The CDR3 has 15 residues. The V segment lost 5 bases and the J segment 9 bases; nucleotides outside the gene matches: 9. Germline CDR1 and CDR2: PRHDT and FYEKMQ (reference sequence). CDR3 amino acids: CASSPTSGVSGEQFF. The CDR3 DNA reads TGTGCCAGCAGCCCGACTAGCGGGGTTTCGGGTGAGCAGTTCTTC.

The chain employs TRBV5-1 and TRBJ2-5; no clear D gene. The CDR3 is made up of 15 amino acids. V shed 0 bases and J shed 7 bases, with 16 bases lying between them. CDR1 and CDR2 (germline): SGHRS, YFSETQ. This CDR3 is CASSLGHPPGGTQYF. CDR3 bases: TGCGCCAGCAGCTTGGGACATCCCCCCGGTGGGACCCAGTACTTC.

V gene TRBV7-2 combines with J gene TRBJ2-5; D unclear. Gene TRBJ2-7 matches the end of the DNA better, so the J call may be wrong. The CDR3 length is 15 residues. Germline V gene data show CDR1 as SGHTA and CDR2 as FQGNSA. The CDR3 nucleotides are TGTGCCAGCAGCTTAAGAGCTTCCCAGGTGGGCGAGCAGTACTTC. Translation: CASSLRASQVGEQYF.

This chain joins TRBV5-4 and TRBJ1-4; TRBD1 aligns across 9 bases. Germline-derived CDR1 and CDR2 are SGHNT and YYREEE (reference sequence). Trimming took 1 base from V and 7 from J; bases not matched to a gene: 2. The CDR3 covers 14 residues. The CDR3 protein is CASSLNRGPEKLFF. In nucleotides, the CDR3 is TGTGCCAGCAGCTTGAACAGGGGGCCTGAAAAACTGTTTTTT.

The chain has TRBV6-6 and TRBJ1-2; 10 bases agree with TRBD1. The CDR3 loop spans 14 amino acids. Trimming took 0 bases from V and 8 from J; bases not matched to a gene: 3. From germline, CDR1 is MNHNY and CDR2 SVGAGI (reference sequence). The CDR3 sequence: CASSYSGQGKGYTF. The CDR3 bases are TGTGCCAGCAGTTACTCGGGACAGGGGAAGGGCTACACCTTC.

The chain employs TRBV16 and TRBJ2-1; D unclear. V was trimmed by 0 bases and J by 7 bases, leaving 4 bases between them. In germline, CDR1 is KGHSY, CDR2 FQNENV. The length of the CDR3 is 12 residues. The CDR3 DNA sequence: TGTGCCAGCAGCCAATCGCGGAATGAGCAGTTCTTC. Its protein product is CASSQSRNEQFF. The complete variable domain, with remaining parts taken from reference TRBV16 and TRBJ2-1, reads GEEVAQTPKHLVRGEGQKAKLYCAPIKGHSYVFWYQQVLKNEFKFLISFQNENVFDETGMPKERFSAKCLPNSPCSLEIQATKLEDSAVYFCASSQSRNEQFFGPGTRLTVL.

The chain employs TRBV15 and TRBJ2-7; 9 bases line up with TRBD2. Germline V gene lookup returns CDR1 LNHNV and CDR2 YYDKDF (reference sequence). Losses at the gene ends were 1 base for V and 0 bases for J; bases not matched to a gene: 7. The CDR3 sequence is 17 residues long. Here the CDR3 DNA reads TGTGCCACCAGCAGAGTGGCTAGCGGGGTCCGCTCCTACGAGCAGTACTTC. Protein: CATSRVASGVRSYEQYF.

The chain is built from TRBV19 and TRBJ1-2; 9 nucleotides align to TRBD1. The CDR3 is 12 residues long. Per the germline V gene, CDR1 is LNHDA and CDR2 is SQIVND (reference sequence). V dropped 8 bases and J dropped 4; count of bases not matched to a gene: 2. The CDR3 loop reads CASGTGPYGYTF. CDR3 in DNA: TGTGCCAGTGGGACAGGGCCCTATGGCTACACCTTC.

J is TRBJ2-7 and V is TRBV4-3, with 10 bases fitting TRBD1. The J segment lost 3 bases and the V segment lost 0 bases, leaving 11 bases of the junction unmatched. There are 18 residues in the CDR3. From germline, CDR1 is LGHNA and CDR2 YSLEER. CDR3 sequence: CASSQDIFADRGDYEQYF. CDR3 in DNA: TGCGCCAGCAGCCAAGATATATTTGCGGACAGGGGGGACTACGAGCAGTACTTC.

This chain connects TRBV4-1 to TRBJ2-7; the match to TRBD1 covers 9 bases. Per germline, CDR1 MGHRA and CDR2 YSYEKL. CDR3 length: 15 residues. The V segment lost 4 bases and the J segment 0 bases; nucleotides outside the gene matches: 4. The CDR3 here is CASSPPDRGSYEQYF. CDR3 sequence (DNA): TGCGCCAGCAGCCCCCCGGACAGGGGCTCCTACGAGCAGTACTTC.

This sequence joins TRBV18 and TRBJ2-1, with 11 bases lining up with TRBD2. The CDR3 runs to 17 residues. J lost 10 bases, V lost 6 bases, and 17 bases had no gene match. CDR1 is KGHSH, CDR2 LQKENI, per germline. CDR3 loop: CASSYGPPASGRNEQFF. The CDR3 DNA sequence: TGTGCCAGCTCCTACGGACCCCCGGCTAGCGGGAGGAACGAGCAGTTCTTC.

This chain joins TRBV11-3 and TRBJ1-3, with D uncertain. CDR1 is SGHNT and CDR2 is YENEEA in the germline V gene. Trimming took 1 base from V and 0 from J, leaving 7 bases between them. The CDR3 consists of 15 residues. This CDR3 is CASSLAQVSGNTIYF. In DNA, the CDR3 is TGTGCCAGCAGCTTAGCGCAGGTCTCTGGAAACACCATATATTTT.

V and J are TRBV6-5 and TRBJ2-7; D not resolved. The CDR3 extends over 13 amino acids. Germline CDR1 MNHEY, CDR2 SVGAGI. Trimming removed 4 bases from V and 3 bases from J, with 10 bases in between. CDR3 amino acids: CASSSRLNYEQYF. Here the CDR3 DNA reads TGTGCCAGCAGTTCAAGACTCAACTACGAGCAGTACTTC.

The chain couples TRBV6-1 to TRBJ2-5; 7 bases fit TRBD1. Germline V lookup: CDR1 MNHNS, CDR2 SASEGT. Trimming took 6 bases from V and 1 from J; bases not matched to a gene: 2. The CDR3 consists of 13 residues. The CDR3 spells CASSRQGQETQYF. CDR3 DNA: TGTGCCAGCAGCCGACAGGGCCAAGAGACCCAGTACTTC.

The chain joins TRBV9 to TRBJ2-1, with 13 nucleotides matching TRBD2. The germline CDR1 and CDR2 sequences are SGDLS and YYNGEE. The CDR3 is 21 residues long. Trimming removed 0 bases from V and 3 bases from J; junction bases left unmatched: 15. The CDR3 protein is CASSVGAEGLAGVLLYNEQFF. CDR3 bases: TGTGCCAGCAGCGTAGGGGCAGAAGGACTAGCGGGAGTCCTCCTCTACAATGAGCAGTTCTTC.

The chain employs TRBV29-1 and TRBJ2-3; TRBD2 matches at 11 bases. The CDR3 loop spans 16 amino acids. V lost 1 base, J lost 10 bases, and 13 bases stayed unmatched. Per the germline V gene, CDR1 is SQVTM and CDR2 is ANQGSEA. The CDR3 loop is CSVEVGTSGTLYAQYF. CDR3 nucleotides: TGCAGCGTTGAAGTGGGGACTAGCGGTACCCTTTATGCGCAGTATTTT.